This T cell receptor beta chain was profiled in a study of early T cells in non-severe SARS-CoV-2 infection. This CDR3 is built from 16 residues. V dropped 4 bases and J dropped 4 bases, with 17 bases sitting between them. The germline CDR1 and CDR2 sequences are SGHKS and YYEKEE (reference sequence). A few counts support this clonotype. The TCR library protocol was used to attach unique molecular identifiers. These identifiers were attached to individual cDNA molecules. TCRdb re-derived calls from the 5' RACE reads in MiXCR, one entry per CDR3 protein. This sample has tens of thousands of distinct CDR3 sequences, with 10% to 15% found just once.

This receptor was identified in an adult who was a healthcare worker with PCR-confirmed SARS-CoV-2 infection or an uninfected control (not recorded which). The donor label of this sample is uncertain. The chain employs TRBV5-5 and TRBJ2-2, with D perhaps TRBD1 (6 bases). The material sequenced was whole blood, taken at baseline. This CDR3 reads CASSPLGQLGTGELFF. The CDR3 DNA follows: TGTGCCAGCAGCCCTCTGGGACAATTGGGCACCGGGGAGCTGTTTTTT.